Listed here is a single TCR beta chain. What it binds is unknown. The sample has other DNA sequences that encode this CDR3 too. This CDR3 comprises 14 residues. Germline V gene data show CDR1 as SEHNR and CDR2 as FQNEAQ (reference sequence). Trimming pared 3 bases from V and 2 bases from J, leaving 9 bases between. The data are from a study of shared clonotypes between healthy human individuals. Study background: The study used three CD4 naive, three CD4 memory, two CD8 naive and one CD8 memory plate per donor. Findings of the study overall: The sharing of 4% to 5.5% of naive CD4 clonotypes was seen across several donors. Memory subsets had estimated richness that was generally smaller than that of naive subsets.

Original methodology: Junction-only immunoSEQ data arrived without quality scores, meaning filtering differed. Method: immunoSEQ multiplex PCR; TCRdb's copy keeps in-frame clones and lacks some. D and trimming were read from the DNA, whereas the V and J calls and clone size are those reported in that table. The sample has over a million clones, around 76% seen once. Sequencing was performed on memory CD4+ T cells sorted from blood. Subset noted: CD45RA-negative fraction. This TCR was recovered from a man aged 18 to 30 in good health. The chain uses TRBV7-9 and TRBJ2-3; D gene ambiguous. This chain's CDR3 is CASSLGGATDTQYF. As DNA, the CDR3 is TGTGCCAGCAGCTTGGGCGGCGCCACAGATACGCAGTATTTT.